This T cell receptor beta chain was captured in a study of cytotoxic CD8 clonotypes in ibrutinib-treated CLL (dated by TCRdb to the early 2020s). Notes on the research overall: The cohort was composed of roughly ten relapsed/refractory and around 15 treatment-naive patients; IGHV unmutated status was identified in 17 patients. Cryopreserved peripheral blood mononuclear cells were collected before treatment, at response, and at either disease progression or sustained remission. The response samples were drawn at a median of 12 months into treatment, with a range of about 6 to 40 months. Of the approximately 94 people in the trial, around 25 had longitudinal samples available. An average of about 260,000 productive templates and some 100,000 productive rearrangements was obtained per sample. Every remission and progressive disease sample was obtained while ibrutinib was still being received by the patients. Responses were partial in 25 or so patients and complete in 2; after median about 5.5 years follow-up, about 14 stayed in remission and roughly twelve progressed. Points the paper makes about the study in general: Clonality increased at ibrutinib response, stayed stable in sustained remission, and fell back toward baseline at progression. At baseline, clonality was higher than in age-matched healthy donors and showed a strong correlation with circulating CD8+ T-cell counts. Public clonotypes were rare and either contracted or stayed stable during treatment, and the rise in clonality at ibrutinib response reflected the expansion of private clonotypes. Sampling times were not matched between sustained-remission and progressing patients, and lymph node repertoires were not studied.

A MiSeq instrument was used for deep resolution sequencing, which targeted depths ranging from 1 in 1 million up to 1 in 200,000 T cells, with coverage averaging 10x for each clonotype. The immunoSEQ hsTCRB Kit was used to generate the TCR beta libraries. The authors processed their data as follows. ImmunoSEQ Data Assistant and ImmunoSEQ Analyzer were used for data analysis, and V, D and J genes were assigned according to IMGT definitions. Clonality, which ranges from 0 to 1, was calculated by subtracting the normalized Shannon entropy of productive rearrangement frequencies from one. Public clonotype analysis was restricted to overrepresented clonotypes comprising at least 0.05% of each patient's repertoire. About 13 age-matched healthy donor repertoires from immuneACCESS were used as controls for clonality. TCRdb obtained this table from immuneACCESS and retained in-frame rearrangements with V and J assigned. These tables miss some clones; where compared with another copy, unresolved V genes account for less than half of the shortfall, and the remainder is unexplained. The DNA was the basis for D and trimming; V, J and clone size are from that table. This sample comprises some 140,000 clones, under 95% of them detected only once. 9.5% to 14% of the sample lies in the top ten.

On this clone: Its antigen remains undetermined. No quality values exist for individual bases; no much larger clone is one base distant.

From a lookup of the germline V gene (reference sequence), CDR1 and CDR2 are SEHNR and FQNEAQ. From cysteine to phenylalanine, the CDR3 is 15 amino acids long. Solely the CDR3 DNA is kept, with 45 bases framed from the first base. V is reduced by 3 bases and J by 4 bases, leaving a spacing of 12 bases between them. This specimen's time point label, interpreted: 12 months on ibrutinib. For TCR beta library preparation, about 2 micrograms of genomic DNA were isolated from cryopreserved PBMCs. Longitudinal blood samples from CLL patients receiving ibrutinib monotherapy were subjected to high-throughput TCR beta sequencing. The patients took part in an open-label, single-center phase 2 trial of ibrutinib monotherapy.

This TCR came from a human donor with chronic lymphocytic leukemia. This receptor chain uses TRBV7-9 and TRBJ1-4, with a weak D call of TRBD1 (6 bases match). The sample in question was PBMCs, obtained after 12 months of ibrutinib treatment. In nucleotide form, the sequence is TGTGCCAGCAGCTTCCCGGGACAAGTTAATGAAAAACTGTTTTTT. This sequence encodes CASSFPGQVNEKLFF.